This entry is about one T cell receptor (beta chain). The sample originates from a study of blood T cells in healthy people across ages. The length of the CDR3 is 14 residues. V dropped 4 bases and J dropped 10 bases, with 21 bases sitting between them. Germline V gene sequence: CDR1 SGHRS, CDR2 YFSETQ. Primed by a sample-barcoded 5' primer and a J-beta primer mix, a second PCR proceeded for roughly 6 to 12 cycles. MiXCR was run by TCRdb on the 5' RACE reads, yielding one entry per CDR3 protein. The profile shows about 1 million distinct CDR3 sequences, over 35% of them singletons. This TCR was recovered from a woman between 55 and 75 years old in good health. V and J are TRBV5-1 and TRBJ2-7; D is unresolved. The source material was blood. This CDR3 reads CASSVDPGLSDQYF. DNA for the CDR3: TGCGCCAGCAGCGTGGACCCCGGGCTCAGCGACCAGTACTTC.